This T cell receptor beta chain appears in the sequencing data of a study of cytomegalovirus exposure and HLA in healthy donors. Study-wide background: About 82 million unique TCRs from HLA-typed donors were held in an early release of data.

Of note for this clone: Its antigen remains unidentified.

Germline trimming cut 6 bases from V and 10 bases from J; bases unmatched to any gene: 8. Germline loops: CDR1 SNHLY, CDR2 FYNNEI. The CDR3 runs to 12 residues. Broader study findings: In a later analysis, donors in an Asian-associated ancestry cluster reportedly had fewer N-insertions in productive TCRs than the cohort mean. Upon later analysis, HLA-associated TCR beta chains proved more clonally expanded than other, equally common chains.

The PCR employed 60 Vbeta primers together with 13 Jbeta primers. Method: immunoSEQ multiplex PCR; TCRdb's copy keeps in-frame clones and lacks some. The table shows more than 95,000 clones, with 81% occurring only once. Healthy bone marrow donors formed the donor group. Sequenced material: PBMCs. J is TRBJ1-2 and V is TRBV2; 7 bases agree with TRBD1. The receptor was isolated from a man aged 18 to 30 in good health and CMV-seronegative. CDR3 bases: TGTGCCAGCAGGGGACAGCTCCCTCTCTACACCTTC. Translation: CASRGQLPLYTF.